This note documents a single TCR beta chain sequence. Its antigen is not identified. This entry comes from a study of shared clonotypes between healthy human individuals. Genomic DNA from each subset was divided evenly over several immunoSEQ plates. The repertoire was sequenced with immunoSEQ multiplex PCR; TCRdb's copy has only in-frame clones and lacks some. The table has some 2.1 million clones, about 95% seen once. Study-wide points: Investigators expected sequencing depth to affect clonotype sharing among donors.

As defined, naive CD8 cells were CD45RO-negative and positively selected for CCR7, with terminally differentiated effector memory CD45RA+ cells excluded. Germline V gene sequence: CDR1 MGHRA, CDR2 YSYEKL. This CDR3 region has 14 residues. The V gene lost 0 bases and the J gene lost 8 bases, with 13 bases spanning the gap. The sequenced material came from naive CD8+ T cells sorted from blood. J is TRBJ1-1 and V is TRBV4-1; D is unresolved. The receptor's source is a man aged 18 to 30 in good health. In nucleotides, the CDR3 is TGCGCCAGCAGCCAAGAGACCCGAGAGGACGAAGCTTTCTTT. Its translation: CASSQETREDEAFF.